Listed below are T cell receptor beta chains from one sample, sequenced in a study of blood T cell repertoires in COVID-19. Sequenced by immunoSEQ multiplex PCR; TCRdb stores in-frame clones only, minus some. The sample holds 200,000 to 250,000 clones, just over 85% seen once. Sequenced sample: PBMCs or T cells enriched from blood (not recorded which). The receptors originated from a woman aged 50 to 65 with acute COVID-19. CDR3s include the opening cysteine and the closing phenylalanine or tryptophan. A D gene is named only where the DNA matches it firmly. Size is stated for part of the rows, as once, few or many counts, or as a class when the clone is expanded.

>TRBV6-5|TRBD1|TRBJ1-4|once
CASSFTGGENEKLFF
TGTGCCAGCAGTTTCACAGGGGGAGAAAATGAAAAACTGTTTTTT
>TRBV4-1|NA|TRBJ1-2|NA
CASSQEEQLSYGYTF
TGCGCCAGCAGCCAAGAGGAACAGCTCTCTTATGGCTACACCTTC
>TRBV30|NA|TRBJ2-7|NA
CAWSMPLPPYEQYF
TGTGCCTGGAGTATGCCCCTACCCCCCTACGAGCAGTACTTC
>TRBV28|NA|TRBJ1-4|NA
CASTGAGDEKLFF
TGTGCCAGCACAGGAGCAGGGGACGAAAAACTGTTTTTT
>TRBV20-1|NA|TRBJ2-5|few
CSAPKGGTQYF
TGCAGTGCTCCCAAAGGGGGGACCCAGTACTTC
>TRBV6-5|NA|TRBJ1-1|NA
CASSYGATEAFF
TGTGCCAGCAGTTACGGGGCCACTGAAGCTTTCTTT
>TRBV2|TRBD1|TRBJ2-5|NA
CASTGQGGSPYQETQYF
TGTGCCAGCACTGGACAGGGTGGGTCCCCCTATCAAGAGACCCAGTACTTC
>TRBV7-8|TRBD2|TRBJ2-2|NA
CASSLADGLAGTNTGELFF
TGTGCCAGCAGCTTAGCTGATGGACTAGCGGGGACTAACACCGGGGAGCTGTTTTTT
>TRBV5-1|TRBD2|TRBJ2-5|NA
CASSYSGSSGETQYF
TGCGCCAGCAGCTATAGCGGGAGTAGCGGCGAGACCCAGTACTTC
>TRBV18|TRBD1|TRBJ2-5|NA
CASSPGRGRQGGETQYF
TGTGCCAGCTCACCCGGCCGAGGAAGACAGGGCGGGGAGACCCAGTACTTC
>TRBV5-4|TRBD1|TRBJ2-5|NA
CASSLEGTAPKTQYF
TGTGCCAGCAGCTTGGAAGGGACAGCCCCAAAGACCCAGTACTTC
>TRBV29-1|NA|TRBJ1-5|once
CSALFSGRQPQHF
TGCAGCGCCCTCTTCAGCGGGCGTCAGCCCCAGCATTTT
>TRBV29-1|TRBD1|TRBJ1-2|NA
CSVGPGGRDYGYTF
TGCAGCGTTGGGCCAGGGGGCCGAGACTATGGCTACACCTTC
>TRBV6-5|NA|TRBJ2-2|NA
CASSSYPLGSGLFF
TGTGCCAGCAGTTCATATCCCCTTGGGTCAGGGTTGTTTTTT
>TRBV7-3|TRBD2|TRBJ2-1|NA
CASSAIAGGPIHEQFF
TGTGCCAGCAGCGCTATAGCGGGAGGGCCTATACATGAGCAGTTCTTC
>TRBV5-1|NA|TRBJ2-3|NA
CASSLVRTDTQYF
TGCGCCAGCAGCTTGGTCAGAACAGATACGCAGTATTTT
>TRBV27|TRBD2|TRBJ2-3|NA
CASSLWLAGRDTQYF
TGTGCCAGCAGTTTATGGCTAGCGGGAAGAGATACGCAGTATTTT
>TRBV28|TRBD2|TRBJ2-3|NA
CASSRLAGGDTQYF
TGTGCCAGCAGCCGACTAGCGGGAGGAGATACGCAGTATTTT
>TRBV10-2|TRBD2|TRBJ2-2|NA
CASRKGLAGVTGELFF
TGCGCCAGCAGGAAGGGACTAGCGGGAGTGACCGGGGAGCTGTTTTTT
>TRBV30|TRBD1|TRBJ2-5|NA
CAWIGQGIGTQYF
TGTGCCTGGATAGGACAGGGCATAGGGACCCAGTACTTC
>TRBV19|NA|TRBJ2-7|NA
CASSVTGSPYEQYF
TGTGCCAGTAGCGTGACAGGATCCCCCTACGAGCAGTACTTC
>TRBV7-9|TRBD1|TRBJ1-1|NA
CASSFTGVAEAFF
TGTGCCAGCAGCTTCACAGGGGTCGCTGAAGCTTTCTTT
>TRBV6-5|TRBD1|TRBJ1-1|NA
CASSPGQDLNTEAFF
TGTGCCAGCAGCCCGGGACAGGACCTGAACACTGAAGCTTTCTTT
>TRBV30|TRBD1|TRBJ1-3|NA
CAWQGAGNTIYF
TGTGCCTGGCAGGGGGCTGGAAACACCATATATTTT
>TRBV25-1|NA|TRBJ1-4|NA
CASSEPEGRPTNEKLFF
TGTGCCAGCAGTGAACCCGAGGGAAGACCAACTAATGAAAAACTGTTTTTT
>TRBV19|TRBD1|TRBJ2-7|NA
CASSKGQVDYEQYF
TGTGCCAGTAGTAAGGGACAGGTCGACTACGAGCAGTACTTC
>TRBV10-3|NA|TRBJ1-4|NA
CAISDRGEKLFF
TGTGCCATCAGTGACAGGGGTGAAAAACTGTTTTTT
>TRBV7-2|NA|TRBJ2-3|few
CASSPDYLNTDTQYF
TGTGCCAGCAGCCCGGACTATCTAAACACAGATACGCAGTATTTT
>TRBV5-8|NA|TRBJ2-7|NA
CASGSGGSYEQYF
TGTGCCAGCGGAAGCGGAGGGTCCTACGAGCAGTACTTC
>TRBV13|NA|TRBJ2-7|NA
CASSPGEGQRSGEQYF
TGTGCCAGCAGCCCAGGTGAGGGACAGAGGAGCGGGGAGCAGTACTTC
>TRBV9|NA|TRBJ2-2|NA
CASSAHRGGGELFF
TGTGCCAGCAGCGCTCACAGGGGGGGCGGGGAGCTGTTTTTT
>TRBV9|TRBD1|TRBJ1-5|NA
CASSAGTGTNQPQHF
TGTGCCAGCAGCGCCGGGACAGGGACCAATCAGCCCCAGCATTTT
>TRBV5-1|TRBD1|TRBJ2-7|NA
CASSWTGSYEQYF
TGCGCCAGCAGCTGGACAGGGTCCTACGAGCAGTACTTC
>TRBV7-6|NA|TRBJ2-2|once
CASRTYRERNTGELFF
TGTGCCAGCAGAACCTACAGAGAACGGAACACCGGGGAGCTGTTTTTT
>TRBV5-6|NA|TRBJ1-5|NA
CASSLNRERQPQHF
TGTGCCAGCAGCTTGAACCGGGAAAGGCAGCCCCAGCATTTT
>TRBV29-1|NA|TRBJ2-4|NA
CSVWGGSKNIQYF
TGCAGCGTTTGGGGGGGCAGCAAAAACATTCAGTACTTC
>TRBV3-1/TRBV3-2|NA|TRBJ1-1|NA
CASSLIEGTEAFF
TGTGCCAGCAGCCTCATAGAGGGCACTGAAGCTTTCTTT
>TRBV27|NA|TRBJ2-7|once
CASSFAASYEQYF
TGTGCCAGCAGTTTTGCCGCGTCCTACGAGCAGTACTTC
>TRBV7-2|NA|TRBJ1-2|NA
CASSLPGVYGYTF
TGTGCCAGCAGCTTACCCGGGGTGTATGGCTACACCTTC
>TRBV6-5|TRBD1|TRBJ1-1|NA
CASSYSTQGAAEAFF
TGTGCCAGCAGTTACTCGACACAGGGGGCGGCTGAAGCTTTCTTT
>TRBV5-1|TRBD2|TRBJ2-5|NA
CASSLPGLAGYQETQYF
TGCGCCAGCAGCTTACCGGGACTAGCGGGATACCAAGAGACCCAGTACTTC
>TRBV19|TRBD1|TRBJ2-2|NA
CATRGGSANTGELFF
TGTGCCACCCGAGGGGGCAGCGCGAACACCGGGGAGCTGTTTTTT
>TRBV7-9|TRBD2|TRBJ2-1|NA
CASSLGTGGASGGNEQFF
TGTGCCAGCAGCTTAGGCACGGGTGGGGCTAGCGGTGGGAATGAGCAGTTCTTC
>TRBV18|NA|TRBJ2-3|NA
CASSAGTDTQYF
TGTGCCAGCTCGGCGGGCACAGATACGCAGTATTTT
>TRBV7-2|NA|TRBJ1-6|medium-sized
CASSSVPDSISPLHF
TGTGCCAGCAGCTCAGTGCCGGACTCGATTTCACCCCTCCACTTT
>TRBV27|TRBD1|TRBJ1-3|NA
CASSPRQGTGLYTIYF
TGTGCCAGCAGTCCAAGGCAGGGGACAGGCTTATACACCATATATTTT
>TRBV3-1/TRBV3-2|NA|TRBJ2-7|NA
CASSQGREVCYEQYF
TGTGCCAGCAGCCAAGGGAGGGAGGTCTGCTACGAGCAGTACTTC
>TRBV6-4|NA|TRBJ2-1|NA
CASSGESSYNEQFF
TGTGCCAGCAGTGGCGAGAGCTCCTACAATGAGCAGTTCTTC
>TRBV6-1|NA|TRBJ2-1|NA
CASSEFRRYNEQFF
TGTGCCAGCAGTGAATTCCGCAGGTACAATGAGCAGTTCTTC
>TRBV18|TRBD1|TRBJ1-6|NA
CASSSTGGNSPLHF
TGTGCCAGCTCGTCGACAGGGGGTAATTCACCCCTCCACTTT
>TRBV27|NA|TRBJ2-1|NA
CASRPRVSNEQFF
TGTGCCAGCAGGCCGAGGGTATCCAATGAGCAGTTCTTC
>TRBV14|TRBD1|TRBJ1-2|NA
CASSSRTGGFGYTF
TGTGCCAGCAGCTCCCGGACAGGGGGCTTTGGCTACACCTTC
>TRBV27|NA|TRBJ2-3|NA
CASSFPTGHTQYF
TGTGCCAGCAGTTTTCCTACAGGTCACACGCAGTATTTT
>TRBV7-9|NA|TRBJ1-4|NA
CASRGYGQGEKLFF
TGTGCCAGCAGGGGGTACGGACAAGGTGAAAAACTGTTTTTT
>TRBV19|NA|TRBJ1-2|NA
CASSINRQPTYGYTF
TGTGCCAGTAGTATAAACAGGCAGCCCACATATGGCTACACCTTC
>TRBV30|TRBD1|TRBJ2-3|NA
CAYDRESSTDTQYF
TGTGCCTACGACAGGGAATCAAGCACAGATACGCAGTATTTT
>TRBV4-2|NA|TRBJ1-1|NA
CASSSYPGDLNTEAFF
TGTGCCAGCAGTTCATATCCGGGAGATTTGAACACTGAAGCTTTCTTT